This TCR beta chain stems from a study of blood T cell repertoires in COVID-19. Study details: In each case, the material was cDNA or gDNA derived from T cells, B-cell-depleted T cells, or PBMCs.

Clones were sequenced by immunoSEQ multiplex PCR, and TCRdb holds only the in-frame ones, with some missing. This table has 150,000 to 200,000 clones, 85% to 90% appearing once. Germline loops: CDR1 GTSNPN, CDR2 SVGIG (reference sequence). The CDR3 is 13 residues long. With V trimmed by 6 bases and J by 2 bases, 5 bases remained unmatched. The specimen was peripheral blood. This TCR derives from a woman aged 18-30 years who had recovered from COVID-19. V gene TRBV30 combines with J gene TRBJ1-2; 8 positions agree with TRBD1. CDR3 loop: CACSGQENYGYTF. Written as DNA, the CDR3 is TGTGCCTGTTCGGGACAGGAAAACTATGGCTACACCTTC.